Reported below is one T cell receptor (beta chain). Its antigen remains unidentified. These data belong to a study of shared clonotypes between healthy human individuals. CDR1 is SQVTM, CDR2 ANQGSEA, per germline. The CDR3 totals 12 residues. Whole-study findings and limits: Sharing of clonotypes among donors was expected to vary with sequencing depth.

DNA from unsorted PBMC was sequenced on ten immunoSEQ deep assay plates. Produced via immunoSEQ multiplex PCR; TCRdb's table is partial and in-frame only. The repertoire includes a few hundred thousand clones, around 78% of them detected once, and 12% sits in the top ten. The sequence was obtained from a woman aged 40-49 years in good health. Some clones in this sample may be carry-over from other donors' samples. Sequencing used PBMCs. The V call is TRBV29-1, the J call TRBJ2-5; no clear D. The assigned J gene may be wrong: the sequence end matches TRBJ2-7 better. The chain's CDR3 is CSVVWLSYEQYF. DNA for the CDR3: TGCAGCGTTGTTTGGCTAAGCTACGAGCAGTACTTC.